The 3 T cell receptor beta chains reported below all come from one sample, sequenced in a study of cytomegalovirus exposure and HLA in healthy donors. Use of 60 Vbeta and 13 Jbeta primers characterized the PCR. Sequencing was performed with immunoSEQ multiplex PCR; in TCRdb, only in-frame clones are kept and a portion is missing. The data hold under 200,000 clones, with roughly three quarters observed a single time. Material: PBMCs. These receptor sequences come from a woman between 50 and 59 years old in good health and CMV-seropositive.

This sequence joins TRBV9 and TRBJ2-2; 8 positions agree with TRBD1. The CDR3 is 16 residues long. The ends lost 3 bases at V and 5 bases at J; junction bases unmatched: 9. Germline CDR1 and CDR2: SGDLS and YYNGEE. DNA for the CDR3: TGTGCCAGCAGCGCCCAGACCGGGACAGGTACCGGGGAGCTGTTTTTT. This translates into CASSAQTGTGTGELFF.

The V call is TRBV28, the J call TRBJ2-7; the match to TRBD1 covers 7 bases. Per the germline V gene, CDR1 is MDHEN and CDR2 is SYDVKM. J gave up 1 base and V 5 bases, and 2 bases lay outside the gene matches. This CDR3 region has 13 residues. CDR3 amino acids: CASSRDSSYEQYF. The CDR3 bases are TGTGCCAGCAGTAGGGACAGTTCCTACGAGCAGTACTTC.

V usage is TRBV5-1 and J usage is TRBJ2-1, with 13 bases that match TRBD2. V lost 3 bases and J lost 7; bases outside the gene matches: 7. The CDR3 is 16 amino acids. Germline V gives CDR1 SGHRS, CDR2 YFSETQ. The DNA of the CDR3 is TGCGCCAGCAGCTCGCGGACTAGCGGGGGCGGGAATGAGCAGTTCTTC. It is translated as CASSSRTSGGGNEQFF.